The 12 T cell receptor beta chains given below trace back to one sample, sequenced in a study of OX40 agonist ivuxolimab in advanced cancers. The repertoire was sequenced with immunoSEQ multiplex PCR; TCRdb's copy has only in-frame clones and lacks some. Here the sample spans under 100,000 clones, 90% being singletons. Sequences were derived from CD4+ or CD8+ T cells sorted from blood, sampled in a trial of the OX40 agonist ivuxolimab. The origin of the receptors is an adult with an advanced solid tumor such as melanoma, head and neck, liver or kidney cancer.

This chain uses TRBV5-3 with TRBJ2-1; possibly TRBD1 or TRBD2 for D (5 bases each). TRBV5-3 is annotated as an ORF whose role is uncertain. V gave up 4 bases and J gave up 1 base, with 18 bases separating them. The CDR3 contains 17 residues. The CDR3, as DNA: TGTGCCAGAAGCACGGAAGAGGTGGGGGTTTCCTACAATGAGCAGTTCTTC. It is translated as CARSTEEVGVSYNEQFF.

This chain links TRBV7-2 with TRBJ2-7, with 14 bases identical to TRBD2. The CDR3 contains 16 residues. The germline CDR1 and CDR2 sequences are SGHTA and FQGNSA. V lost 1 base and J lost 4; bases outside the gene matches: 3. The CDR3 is CASSLEGTSGSYEQYF. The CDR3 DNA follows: TGTGCCAGCAGCTTAGAAGGGACTAGCGGGAGTTACGAGCAGTACTTC. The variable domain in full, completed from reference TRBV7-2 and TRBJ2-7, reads GAGVSQSPSNKVTEKGKDVELRCDPISGHTALYWYRQSLGQGLEFLIYFQGNSAPDKSGLPSDRFSAERTGGSVSTLTIQRTQQEDSAVYLCASSLEGTSGSYEQYFGPGTRLTVT.

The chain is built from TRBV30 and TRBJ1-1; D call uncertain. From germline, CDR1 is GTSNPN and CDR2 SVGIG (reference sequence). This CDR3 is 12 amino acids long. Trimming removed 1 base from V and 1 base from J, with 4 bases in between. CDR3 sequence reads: CAWSGRNTEAFF. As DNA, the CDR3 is TGTGCCTGGAGTGGCAGGAACACTGAAGCTTTCTTT.

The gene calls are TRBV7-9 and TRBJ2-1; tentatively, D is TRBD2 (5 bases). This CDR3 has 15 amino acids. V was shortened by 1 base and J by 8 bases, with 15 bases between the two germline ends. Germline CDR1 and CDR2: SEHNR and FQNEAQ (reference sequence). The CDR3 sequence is CASSLVIGYGDEQFF. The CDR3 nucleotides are TGTGCCAGCAGCTTAGTTATCGGGTACGGGGATGAGCAGTTCTTC.

The CDR3 sequence: CASSYLFRASYNEQFF. The DNA for the CDR3 is TGTGCCAGCAGTTACCTATTCAGGGCCTCCTACAATGAGCAGTTCTTC. The J gene is TRBJ2-1, the V gene TRBV6-5; the D gene is possibly TRBD1 (5 bases). In germline, CDR1 is MNHEY, CDR2 SVGAGI. The CDR3 is 16 residues long. Between the trimmed V and J ends, which lost 2 bases and 0 bases, there was a span of 11 bases.

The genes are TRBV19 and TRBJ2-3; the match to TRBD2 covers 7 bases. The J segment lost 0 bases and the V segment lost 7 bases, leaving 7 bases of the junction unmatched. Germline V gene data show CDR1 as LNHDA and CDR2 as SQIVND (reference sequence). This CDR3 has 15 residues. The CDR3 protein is CASTQSGTSTDTQYF. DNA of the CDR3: TGTGCCAGTACCCAAAGCGGGACTAGCACAGATACGCAGTATTTT.

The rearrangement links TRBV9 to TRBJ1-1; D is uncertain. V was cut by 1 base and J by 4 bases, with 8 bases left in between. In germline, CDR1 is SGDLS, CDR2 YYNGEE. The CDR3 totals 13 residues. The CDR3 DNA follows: TGTGCCAGCAGCGTACACGGGCTCACTGAAGCTTTCTTT. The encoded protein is CASSVHGLTEAFF. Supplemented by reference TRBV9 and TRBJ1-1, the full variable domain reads DSGVTQTPKHLITATGQRVTLRCSPRSGDLSVYWYQQSLDQGLQFLIQYYNGEERAKGNILERFSAQQFPDLHSELNLSSLELGDSALYFCASSVHGLTEAFFGQGTRLTVV.

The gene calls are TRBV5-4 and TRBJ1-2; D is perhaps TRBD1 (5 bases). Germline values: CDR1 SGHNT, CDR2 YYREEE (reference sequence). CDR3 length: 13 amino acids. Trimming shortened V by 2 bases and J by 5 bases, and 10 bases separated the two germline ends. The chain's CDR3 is CASSLGTDYGYTF. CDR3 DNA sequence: TGTGCCAGCAGCTTAGGGACGGATTATGGCTACACCTTC. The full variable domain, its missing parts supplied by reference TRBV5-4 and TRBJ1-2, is ETGVTQSPTHLIKTRGQQVTLRCSSQSGHNTVSWYQQALGQGPQFIFQYYREEENGRGNFPPRFSGLQFPNYSSELNVNALELDDSALYLCASSLGTDYGYTFGSGTRLTVV.

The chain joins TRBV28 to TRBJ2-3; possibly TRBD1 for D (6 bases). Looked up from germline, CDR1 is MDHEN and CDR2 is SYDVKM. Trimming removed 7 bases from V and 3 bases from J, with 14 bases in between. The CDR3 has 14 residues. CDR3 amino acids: CASKIGGNTDTQYF. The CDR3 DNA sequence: TGTGCCAGCAAGATAGGGGGTAATACAGATACGCAGTATTTT.

CDR3 in DNA: TGTGCCAGCAGCTTGATGGTGACTAGCGGGAAGACAGATACGCAGTATTTT. This sequence encodes CASSLMVTSGKTDTQYF. The chain links TRBV7-8 to TRBJ2-3; 11 nucleotides agree with TRBD2. The CDR3 is 17 residues long. CDR1 is SGHVS and CDR2 is FQNEAQ in the germline V gene. The junction had 8 bases not matched to a gene; V was cut back by 3 bases and J by 3 bases.

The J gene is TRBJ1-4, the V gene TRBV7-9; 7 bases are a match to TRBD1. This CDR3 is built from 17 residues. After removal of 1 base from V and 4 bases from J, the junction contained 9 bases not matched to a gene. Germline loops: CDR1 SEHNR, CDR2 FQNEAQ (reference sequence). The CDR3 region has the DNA TGTGCCAGCAGCTTAGGCCCGTTGACAGGGATTAATGAAAAACTGTTTTTT. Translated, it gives CASSLGPLTGINEKLFF.

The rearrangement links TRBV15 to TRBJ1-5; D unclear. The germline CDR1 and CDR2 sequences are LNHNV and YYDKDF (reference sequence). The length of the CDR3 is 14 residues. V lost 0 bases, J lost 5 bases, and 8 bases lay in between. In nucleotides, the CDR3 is TGTGCCACCAGCAGAGAGAATTTGGATCAGCCCCAGCATTTT. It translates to CATSRENLDQPQHF.